This is a list of T cell receptor beta chains from one sample in a study of T cells after yellow fever vaccination. MiXCR, applied by TCRdb to the 5' RACE reads, yields one record per CDR3 protein. The sample contains roughly 500,000 distinct CDR3 sequences, roughly 19% of which appear only once. This material consisted of PBMCs, taken 15 days after the yellow fever booster vaccination. The receptors here all came from a young man who received the YFV17D yellow fever vaccine. Both conserved end residues are part of each CDR3. A D gene is named only where the DNA matches it firmly. Not all rows give a size; the values are once, few, many and, for expanded clones, a class.

D	size	V	length	J	CDR3	DNA
.	.	TRBV28	14	TRBJ2-7	CASSLSFRESGQYF	TGTGCCAGCAGTTTGAGTTTCCGGGAGTCGGGGCAGTACTTC
.	.	TRBV7-9	12	TRBJ2-7	CASSLDVGVQYF	TGTGCCAGCAGCTTAGATGTGGGCGTGCAGTACTTC
.	few	TRBV7-7	14	TRBJ2-2	CASSFAVNTGELFF	TGTGCCAGCAGCTTCGCGGTGAACACCGGGGAGCTGTTTTTT
.	.	TRBV7-2	16	TRBJ2-7	CASSNRGGGLTYEQYF	TGTGCCAGCAGCAACAGAGGGGGAGGACTAACCTACGAGCAGTACTTC
.	.	TRBV7-2	13	TRBJ2-2	CASSLVAGGELFF	TGTGCCAGCAGCTTAGTTGCCGGCGGGGAGCTGTTTTTT
.	few	TRBV20-1	15	TRBJ1-1	CSAGRAEGGGTEAFF	TGCAGTGCTGGCCGGGCGGAAGGTGGTGGCACTGAAGCTTTCTTT
.	few	TRBV14	13	TRBJ2-1	CASSSLGGVEQFF	TGTGCCAGCAGCTCGCTAGGGGGGGTTGAGCAGTTCTTC
.	few	TRBV20-1	16	TRBJ2-1	CSAREITSSAYNEQFF	TGCAGTGCTAGAGAGATTACTAGCTCTGCCTACAATGAGCAGTTCTTC
.	.	TRBV6-5	15	TRBJ2-1	CASSYLGGTYNEQFF	TGTGCCAGCAGTTACTTGGGGGGAACCTACAATGAGCAGTTCTTC
.	.	TRBV4-2	13	TRBJ2-3	CASSQDWPDTQYF	TGTGCCAGCAGCCAAGATTGGCCAGATACGCAGTATTTT
.	.	TRBV30	13	TRBJ2-2	CAWNGPNTGELFF	TGTGCCTGGAATGGTCCGAACACCGGGGAGCTGTTTTTT
.	few	TRBV4-1	16	TRBJ2-5	CASSQSRQVFQETQYF	TGCGCCAGCAGCCAGTCAAGACAGGTATTCCAAGAGACCCAGTACTTC
TRBD2	.	TRBV7-2	14	TRBJ2-3	CASSSSGAADTQYF	TGTGCCAGCAGCTCTAGCGGGGCGGCAGATACGCAGTATTTT
.	.	TRBV3-1	14	TRBJ2-5	CASSLQGGKETQYF	TGTGCCAGCAGCCTTCAGGGCGGGAAAGAGACCCAGTACTTC
.	few	TRBV2	16	TRBJ2-6	CASSVRRPSGANVLTF	TGTGCCAGCAGTGTAAGACGCCCCTCTGGGGCCAACGTCCTGACTTTC
TRBD2	.	TRBV27	18	TRBJ2-1	CASSLRTSGVSSYNEQFF	TGTGCCAGCAGTTTACGGACTAGCGGGGTTAGCTCCTACAATGAGCAGTTCTTC
.	.	TRBV6-1	13	TRBJ2-7	CASSPGYNYEQYF	TGTGCCAGCAGCCCCGGGTACAACTACGAGCAGTACTTC
.	.	TRBV20-1	11	TRBJ1-1	CSAPAPTEAFF	TGCAGTGCCCCCGCTCCCACTGAAGCTTTCTTT
.	.	TRBV11-2	16	TRBJ2-2	CASTLIGWFSAGELFF	TGTGCCAGCACCTTAATAGGGTGGTTTTCCGCCGGGGAGCTGTTTTTT
.	few	TRBV18	15	TRBJ2-7	CASSQPGPSSYEQYF	TGTGCCAGCTCACAACCGGGCCCAAGCTCCTACGAGCAGTACTTC
.	few	TRBV7-2	15	TRBJ1-1	CASSLAARGDTEAFF	TGTGCCAGCAGCTTAGCGGCCAGGGGTGACACTGAAGCTTTCTTT
TRBD1	.	TRBV20-1	13	TRBJ1-4	CSARGGTGEKLFF	TGCAGTGCTAGAGGTGGGACAGGCGAAAAACTGTTTTTT
TRBD2	.	TRBV12-3/TRBV12-4	16	TRBJ2-3	CASSTSPGLGTDTQYF	TGTGCCAGCAGTACGTCACCGGGACTAGGCACAGATACGCAGTATTTT
TRBD2	few	TRBV10-3	16	TRBJ2-1	CAISPTGLAVYNEQFF	TGTGCCATCAGTCCAACTGGACTAGCGGTCTACAATGAGCAGTTCTTC